Shown below are 30 T cell receptor beta chains from a single sample sequenced in a study of T cell repertoires in cytomegalovirus infection. TCRdb reprocessed the reads with MiXCR, giving one entry per CDR3 protein. The table includes 370,000 or so distinct CDR3 sequences, approximately 30% detected once. Antigens of these TCRs are unknown. The material sequenced was cultured PBMCs, taken from culture after CMV antigen stimulation. These receptors were taken from a human donor in good health (CMV status not recorded). Some clones in this sample may be carry-over from other donors' samples.

This clonotype was seen only a few times. The V call is TRBV7-9, the J call TRBJ2-7; TRBD2 matches at 7 bases. This CDR3 has 14 residues. V shed 4 bases and J 6 bases; nucleotides not matched to a gene: 9. Germline values: CDR1 SEHNR, CDR2 FQNEAQ (reference sequence). The DNA of the CDR3 is TGTGCCAGCAGCTGGGGGGGAGGAGTAGGCGAGCAGTACTTC. This encodes CASSWGGGVGEQYF. Full variable domain (rest looked up from reference TRBV7-9 and TRBJ2-7): DTGVSQNPRHKITKRGQNVTFRCDPISEHNRLYWYRQTLGQGPEFLTYFQNEAQLEKSRLLSDRFSAERPKGSFSTLEIQRTEQGDSAMYLCASSWGGGVGEQYFGPGTRLTVT.

The chain couples TRBV6-2 or TRBV6-3 to TRBJ1-6; 8 bases are a match to TRBD1. Per germline, CDR1 MNHEY and CDR2 SVGEGT. The CDR3 spans 13 residues. V trimming: 6 bases; J trimming: 9 bases; junction bases outside the gene matches: 4. CDR3 nucleotides: TGTGCCAGCAGCGGACAGGGCAGTTCACCCCTCCACTTT. Amino acid sequence: CASSGQGSSPLHF.

The gene calls are TRBV7-8 and TRBJ2-1, with 8 bases matching TRBD1. CDR1 is SGHVS and CDR2 is FQNEAQ in the germline V gene. V lost 4 bases and J lost 7; bases outside the gene matches: 9. The CDR3 consists of 15 residues. The CDR3 reads CASSSNQDRENEQFF. The CDR3 DNA reads as TGTGCCAGCAGCTCAAACCAGGACAGGGAGAATGAGCAGTTCTTC.

The chain employs TRBV6-5 and TRBJ2-6; D not resolved. This CDR3 is built from 13 residues. V was shortened by 7 bases and J by 1 base, with 5 bases between the two germline ends. CDR1 MNHEY and CDR2 SVGAGI come from the germline V gene. In nucleotides, the CDR3 is TGTGCCAGCAAGTATTCTGGGGCCAACGTCCTGACTTTC. It specifies CASKYSGANVLTF.

The chain is built from TRBV5-1 and TRBJ2-1, with 9 bases fitting TRBD2. Germline V lookup: CDR1 SGHRS, CDR2 YFSETQ. This CDR3 is 14 amino acids long. J gave up 7 bases and V 5 bases, and 7 bases lay outside the gene matches. The CDR3 DNA is TGCGCCAGCAGGACTAGCGGTCCTGGGAATGAGCAGTTCTTC. Residues: CASRTSGPGNEQFF.

This clonotype appeared many times. The rearrangement uses TRBV7-8 and TRBJ2-7, with TRBD2 identical over 10 bases. The germline V gene encodes CDR1 SGHVS and CDR2 FQNEAQ. V trimming: 5 bases; J trimming: 2 bases; junction bases outside the gene matches: 9. The CDR3 covers 16 residues. CDR3 loop: CASSLGVTSGPYEQYV. The CDR3 DNA reads as TGTGCCAGCAGCCTAGGGGTGACTAGCGGGCCCTACGAGCAGTACGTC.

The genes are TRBV7-2 and TRBJ1-1; D not resolved. CDR1 is SGHTA and CDR2 is FQGNSA in the germline V gene. This CDR3 contains 17 residues. V was shortened by 0 bases and J by 3 bases, with 17 bases between the two germline ends. CDR3 DNA sequence: TGTGCCAGCAGCTTAGCGCTGGGGATAATGAAGGACACTGAAGCTTTCTTT. Its translation: CASSLALGIMKDTEAFF.

The chain employs TRBV2 and TRBJ2-1; no reliable D call. Germline lookup yields CDR1 SNHLY and CDR2 FYNNEI. Trimming pared 2 bases from V and 7 bases from J, leaving 3 bases between. The CDR3 is 11 residues long. The CDR3 loop reads CASSERNEQFF. The CDR3 region has the DNA TGTGCCAGCAGTGAAAGGAATGAGCAGTTCTTC.

This clonotype was counted at least ten times. The chain combines TRBV7-2 with TRBJ1-5, with TRBD1 as a possible D gene (5 bases). CDR3 length: 14 amino acids. The V and J ends lost 5 bases and 7 bases respectively, with 15 bases between them. Germline V gives CDR1 SGHTA, CDR2 FQGNSA. This chain's CDR3 is CASSRQGGDQPQHF. DNA for the CDR3: TGTGCCAGCAGCCGACAAGGTGGGGACCAGCCCCAGCATTTT.

This chain connects TRBV5-4 to TRBJ2-4; 10 bases are shared with TRBD2. CDR3 size: 15 residues. Germline trimming cut 8 bases from V and 2 bases from J; bases unmatched to any gene: 7. Germline lookup yields CDR1 SGHNT and CDR2 YYREEE (reference sequence). DNA of the CDR3: TGTGCCAGAAGACTAGCGGGTCGATCCAAAAACATTCAGTACTTC. Translation: CARRLAGRSKNIQYF.

The genes are TRBV20-1 and TRBJ2-1; TRBD2 matches 8 bases. This CDR3 has 16 amino acids. V lost 3 bases and J lost 6; bases outside the gene matches: 13. Germline V gene lookup returns CDR1 DFQATT and CDR2 SNEGSKA (reference sequence). CDR3 DNA sequence: TGCAGTGCTAGCCGGGCAGGCGGGAGGCCTCCCAATGAGCAGTTCTTC. Protein product: CSASRAGGRPPNEQFF.

The table lists this clonotype with a few counts. This chain uses TRBV7-9 with TRBJ1-2; D remains ambiguous. V was pared by 5 bases and J by 3 bases, with 19 bases between. The CDR3 consists of 16 residues. The V gene's germline CDR1 is SEHNR and CDR2 FQNEAQ (reference sequence). The CDR3 DNA is TGTGCCAGCAGCGCCCAGGCTACAGAGTACTACTATGGCTACACCTTC. Residues: CASSAQATEYYYGYTF.

In this sample, this clonotype turned up a few times. This chain connects TRBV15 to TRBJ1-1; D perhaps matches TRBD1 (5 bases). The germline V and J ends were trimmed by 4 bases and 4 bases, with 13 bases remaining between them. CDR3 length: 14 residues. Germline CDR1 is LNHNV and CDR2 is YYDKDF (reference sequence). The CDR3 sequence: CATSIGQGSTEAFF. CDR3 coding DNA: TGTGCCACCAGCATTGGGCAGGGAAGCACTGAAGCTTTCTTT.

This chain uses TRBV6-5 with TRBJ1-2; D gene unclear. From germline, CDR1 is MNHEY and CDR2 SVGAGI. Deletions cut 0 bases from V and 2 bases from J, with 13 bases between. The CDR3 consists of 16 residues. The DNA of the CDR3 is TGTGCCAGCAGTTACTCTCCCGGCCAGCCGAACTATGGCTACACCTTC. Its translation: CASSYSPGQPNYGYTF.

This clonotype was detected ten times or more. V and J are TRBV7-2 and TRBJ1-5; 7 nucleotides match TRBD1. The ends lost 3 bases at V and 2 bases at J; junction bases unmatched: 4. CDR1 is SGHTA, CDR2 FQGNSA, per germline. CDR3 length: 15 amino acids. The CDR3 reads CASSLDTGGNQPQHF. In DNA, the CDR3 is TGTGCCAGCAGCTTGGATACAGGGGGCAATCAGCCCCAGCATTTT.

The gene calls are TRBV29-1 and TRBJ1-4; maybe TRBD1 (6 bases). V dropped 6 bases and J dropped 6 bases, with 11 bases sitting between them. Germline CDR1 SQVTM, CDR2 ANQGSEA. The CDR3 totals 12 residues. CDR3 coding DNA: TGCAGCGTCGCCTCAGGGGATGAAAAACTGTTTTTT. Amino acid sequence: CSVASGDEKLFF.

This clonotype has more than one count but fewer than ten. V and J are TRBV7-2 and TRBJ1-2, with D unclear. With 4 bases removed from V and 3 bases from J, the gap between germline ends came to 15 bases. Germline V CDR1 and CDR2: SGHTA, FQGNSA. CDR3 length equals 15 residues. The CDR3, as DNA: TGTGCCAGCAGCTCCAGACGGCTGTCCGACTATGGCTACACCTTC. Residues: CASSSRRLSDYGYTF.

V is TRBV11-2 and J is TRBJ2-1, with 7 bases identical to TRBD1. The V gene's germline CDR1 is SGHAT and CDR2 FQNNGV. V was clipped by 5 bases and J by 6 bases; unmatched bases: 7. The CDR3 spans 14 residues. The CDR3 nucleotides read TGTGCCAGCAGCGGGATGGGACAGACCAATGAGCAGTTCTTC. It translates to CASSGMGQTNEQFF.

This clonotype has a handful of counts. This sequence joins TRBV7-3 and TRBJ2-5; perhaps TRBD1 as D (6 bases). This CDR3 has 13 amino acids. CDR1 SGHTA and CDR2 FQGTGA come from the germline V gene. The V gene lost 5 bases and the J gene lost 2 bases, with 9 bases spanning the gap. CDR3 nucleotide sequence: TGTGCCAGCAGCGGACAGTTTCAAGAGACCCAGTACTTC. Translated: CASSGQFQETQYF.

This chain connects TRBV6-8 to TRBJ1-3, with D unresolved. Trimming pared 5 bases from V and 2 bases from J, leaving 10 bases between. Germline-derived CDR1 and CDR2 are MNHGY and SAAAGT. This CDR3 has 14 amino acids. The CDR3, as DNA: TGTGCCAGCAGTCAACGGAGCGCTGGAAACACCATATATTTT. Encoded protein: CASSQRSAGNTIYF.

The table lists this clonotype with many counts. The V gene is TRBV7-2, the J gene TRBJ1-1, with TRBD1 as a possible D gene (6 bases). CDR3 length equals 12 residues. Trimming stripped 4 bases from V and 7 bases from J, with 10 bases between. Germline V gene lookup returns CDR1 SGHTA and CDR2 FQGNSA. CDR3 region: CASSSQGNEAFF. CDR3 bases: TGTGCCAGCAGCTCTCAGGGGAATGAAGCTTTCTTT.

There are many counts of this clonotype. The chain is built from TRBV27 and TRBJ1-5, with D tentatively TRBD1 (5 bases). CDR1 MNHEY and CDR2 SMNVEV come from the germline V gene (reference sequence). There are 15 residues in the CDR3. Trimming left V 6 bases short and J 0 bases short, with 12 bases between. For the CDR3, the DNA is TGTGCCAGCAGCACTATCGGGGGTAGCAATCAGCCCCAGCATTTT. Translation: CASSTIGGSNQPQHF.

This clonotype was observed a handful of times. CDR3 in amino acids: CASSLAPGQVQYV. In nucleotides, the CDR3 is TGTGCTAGCAGCTTAGCGCCGGGACAAGTCCAGTACGTC. This rearrangement joins TRBV7-6 to TRBJ2-7; perhaps TRBD1 as D (6 bases). This CDR3 spans 13 amino acids. In germline, CDR1 is SGHVS, CDR2 FNYEAQ.

The rearrangement uses TRBV7-2 and TRBJ1-2, with 12 bases lining up with TRBD1. Germline lookup yields CDR1 SGHTA and CDR2 FQGNSA. Trimming cost V 3 bases and J 8 bases; bases outside gene matches: 7. There are 15 residues in the CDR3. CDR3 sequence (DNA): TGTGCCAGCAGCTTTTCCGGGACAGGGGGCGAAGGCTACACCTTC. This translates into CASSFSGTGGEGYTF.

This clonotype has at least ten counts. CDR3 DNA sequence: TGTGCCAGCAGCTCTCTAGCGGGAGGAGCCTACAATGAGCAGTTCTTC. This gives the protein CASSSLAGGAYNEQFF. The chain couples TRBV7-2 to TRBJ2-1, with TRBD2 matching over 11 bases. This CDR3 is 16 amino acids long. The germline CDR1 and CDR2 sequences are SGHTA and FQGNSA. J gave up 2 bases and V 4 bases, and 4 bases lay outside the gene matches.

This clonotype was picked up a small number of times. The chain employs TRBV5-4 and TRBJ2-3, with 7 bases fitting TRBD2. Germline CDR1 and CDR2: SGHNT and YYREEE (reference sequence). Losses at the gene ends were 3 bases for V and 1 base for J; bases not matched to a gene: 5. The CDR3 has 15 amino acids. CDR3 nucleotide sequence: TGTGCCAGCAGCTCAGCGGGGTGGGGCACAGATACGCAGTATTTT. Translated, it gives CASSSAGWGTDTQYF.

The CDR3 protein is CSARGKAGTSGGRNYNEQFF. The CDR3 region has the DNA TGCAGTGCTAGAGGTAAAGCCGGGACTAGCGGGGGAAGAAACTACAATGAGCAGTTCTTC. V gene TRBV20-1 combines with J gene TRBJ2-1; 14 bases align to TRBD2. Germline CDR1 DFQATT, CDR2 SNEGSKA (reference sequence). CDR3 length: 20 residues. V trimming: 1 base; J trimming: 3 bases; junction bases outside the gene matches: 14.

The rearrangement uses TRBV7-9 and TRBJ2-1, with 10 bases identical to TRBD1. V shed 3 bases and J 6 bases; nucleotides not matched to a gene: 14. This CDR3 is built from 18 residues. The germline CDR1 and CDR2 sequences are SEHNR and FQNEAQ (reference sequence). For the CDR3, the DNA is TGTGCCAGCAGCTTCCGGGACGGGGGACAGGGGTTGGTCAATGAGCAGTTCTTC. Translating gives CASSFRDGGQGLVNEQFF.

There are a few counts of this clonotype. This rearrangement joins TRBV7-9 to TRBJ2-1; D remains ambiguous. In germline, CDR1 is SEHNR, CDR2 FQNEAQ (reference sequence). This CDR3 contains 12 residues. V shed 1 base and J shed 8 bases, with 6 bases lying between them. The CDR3 DNA is TGTGCCAGCAGCTTAGAAGCCGATGAGCAGTTCTTC. It yields the protein CASSLEADEQFF.

The sample holds a few counts of this clonotype. This rearrangement joins TRBV4-3 to TRBJ1-1; no clear D. The CDR3 sequence is 14 residues long. Trimming removed 1 base at V and 0 bases at J, with 6 bases between. Germline V gene data show CDR1 as LGHNA and CDR2 as YSLEER. The CDR3 reads CASSQAYMNTEAFF. The CDR3, as DNA: TGCGCCAGCAGCCAAGCTTATATGAACACTGAAGCTTTCTTT.